This T cell receptor (beta chain) was profiled in a study of regulatory T cells in long-lasting Graves disease. On the study more broadly: Duration of antithyroid drug therapy among newly diagnosed Graves' patients was under 3 months. Broader study findings: Persistent disease exhibited a predilection for TRBV28, TRBJ1-2 and TRBJ2-5. New patients shared fewer public clonotypes (roughly 1,000) than persistent patients did (around 2,900). Study was limited to peripheral blood, excluding thyroid tissue.

The time point: newly diagnosed GD, antithyroid drugs for less than 3 months. After RNA was extracted from PBMCs, the TCR library was made from it. This clonotype came up many times. What it binds is unknown. Arm-PCR of CDR3 regions and iRepertoire HTBI primers were the basis on which TCR beta libraries were built. TCRdb processed the multiplex PCR reads anew with MiXCR; each CDR3 protein has one entry. This repertoire shows approximately 300,000 distinct CDR3 sequences, approximately 20% found once; its top ten account for around 36%. V shed 1 base, J shed 5 bases, and the junction held 7 bases outside the gene matches. The CDR3 loop spans 14 amino acids. Germline V gene lookup returns CDR1 DFQATT and CDR2 SNEGSKA (reference sequence).

The clonotype was recovered from a female donor with Graves disease. The chain links TRBV20-1 to TRBJ2-7; 8 nucleotides agree with TRBD1. The sample in question was peripheral blood mononuclear cells (PBMCs), obtained at new diagnosis, from a patient treated with antithyroid drugs. The CDR3 loop is CSARGQGPIDEQYF. CDR3 DNA sequence: TGCAGTGCTAGAGGACAGGGGCCAATTGACGAGCAGTACTTC.